Presented here are 30 T cell receptor beta chains from one specimen sequenced in a study of T cell responses to AZD1222 COVID-19 vaccine. Libraries were prepared by immunoSEQ multiplex PCR; TCRdb keeps only in-frame clonotypes and omits some of them. Counted here are fewer than 200,000 clones, 92% occurring once; the ten biggest clones make up 4.4%. Sequencing was performed on peripheral blood, taken on day 0 of MenACWY control vaccination. These receptors were obtained from an adult in good health.

The rearrangement links TRBV27 to TRBJ1-1, with a weak D call TRBD1 (5 bases). The CDR3 covers 15 residues. V was trimmed by 5 bases and J by 0 bases, leaving 13 bases between them. Per the germline V gene, CDR1 is MNHEY and CDR2 is SMNVEV (reference sequence). The CDR3 nucleotides read TGTGCCAGCAGTAGGGGTTTCCCGTTGAACACTGAAGCTTTCTTT. Translating gives CASSRGFPLNTEAFF.

The chain has TRBV6-2 or TRBV6-3 and TRBJ1-1, with D uncertain. CDR3 length: 12 residues. V was trimmed by 4 bases and J by 0 bases, leaving 3 bases between them. CDR1 is MNHEY, CDR2 SVGEGT, per germline. This CDR3 reads CASSLMNTEAFF. Written as DNA, the CDR3 is TGTGCCAGCAGTTTAATGAACACTGAAGCTTTCTTT.

The J gene is TRBJ1-5, the V gene TRBV19, with a tentative D call TRBD1 (5 bases). This CDR3 is 15 amino acids long. Trimming stripped 6 bases from V and 0 bases from J, with 12 bases between. Germline loops: CDR1 LNHDA, CDR2 SQIVND (reference sequence). CDR3 in amino acids: CASRRGQYSNQPQHF. For the CDR3, the DNA is TGTGCCAGTAGGAGGGGCCAGTATAGCAATCAGCCCCAGCATTTT. The whole variable domain, remainder taken from reference TRBV19 and TRBJ1-5, is DGGITQSPKYLFRKEGQNVTLSCEQNLNHDAMYWYRQDPGQGLRLIYYSQIVNDFQKGDIAEGYSVSREKKESFPLTVTSAQKNPTAFYLCASRRGQYSNQPQHFGDGTRLSIL.

This chain links TRBV5-4 with TRBJ2-5; D not certain. From germline, CDR1 is SGHNT and CDR2 YYREEE (reference sequence). CDR3 size: 15 residues. Between the trimmed V and J ends, which lost 4 bases and 3 bases, there was a span of 16 bases. CDR3 residues: CASSRSSLAEETQYF. The CDR3 coding sequence is TGTGCCAGCAGCCGCAGTTCCCTCGCGGAAGAGACCCAGTACTTC.

This sequence joins TRBV24-1 and TRBJ1-4; 10 bases are a match to TRBD1. J was trimmed by 1 base and V by 2 bases; bases with no gene match: 12. Germline CDR1 is KGHDR and CDR2 is SFDVKD. The CDR3 runs 20 residues. The CDR3 region has the DNA TGTGCCACCAGTGATTCGAATCCGGGACAGGGGCAAGGAACTAATGAAAAACTGTTTTTT. Encoded protein: CATSDSNPGQGQGTNEKLFF.

The V gene is TRBV12-3 or TRBV12-4, the J gene TRBJ2-3, with D possibly matching TRBD2 (6 bases). The CDR3 is 13 amino acids. Trimming pared 6 bases from V and 13 bases from J, leaving 20 bases between. This CDR3 is CASSLNAGTAEYF. The CDR3 DNA reads as TGTGCCAGCAGCCTCAATGCCGGGACTGCGGAGTATTTT.

The V gene is TRBV27, the J gene TRBJ2-7; D is possibly TRBD2 (6 bases). Germline assignment: CDR1 MNHEY and CDR2 SMNVEV (reference sequence). CDR3 length: 14 residues. V was clipped by 1 base and J by 4 bases, with 11 bases between them. The CDR3 nucleotides are TGTGCCAGCAGTTTATGGGGTGGGGGGTACGAGCAGTACTTC. Its protein product is CASSLWGGGYEQYF.

V is TRBV7-2 and J is TRBJ2-1; TRBD2 matches 13 bases. CDR3 length equals 17 residues. The germline V gene has CDR1 SGHTA and CDR2 FQGNSA. The junction had 3 bases not matched to a gene; V was cut back by 0 bases and J by 4 bases. The CDR3 spells CASSLAPLAGGYNEQFF. The CDR3 DNA follows: TGTGCCAGCAGCTTAGCACCACTAGCGGGAGGGTACAATGAGCAGTTCTTC.

The chain is built from TRBV4-2 and TRBJ2-3; tentatively, D is TRBD1 or TRBD2 (5 bases each). Trimming removed 1 base at V and 0 bases at J, with 11 bases between. CDR3 length equals 16 residues. CDR1 is LGHNA, CDR2 YNFKEQ, per germline. The chain's CDR3 is CASSQGVEGSTDTQYF. CDR3 DNA: TGTGCCAGCAGCCAAGGGGTTGAGGGGAGCACAGATACGCAGTATTTT.

The V call is TRBV15, the J call TRBJ1-5, with unresolved D. V lost 3 bases and J 0 bases, leaving 9 bases between the germline ends. The CDR3 runs 15 residues. Per germline, CDR1 LNHNV and CDR2 YYDKDF (reference sequence). CDR3 residues: CATSRLGYSNQPQHF. CDR3 in DNA: TGTGCCACCAGCAGGTTGGGATATAGCAATCAGCCCCAGCATTTT.

The chain couples TRBV7-2 to TRBJ1-1; 7 bases are a match to TRBD1. J lost 4 bases, V lost 5 bases, and 10 bases had no gene match. The CDR3 is 15 amino acids. Germline-derived CDR1 and CDR2 are SGHTA and FQGNSA. CDR3 nucleotides: TGTGCCAGCAGCATCAGGGGGTTCGAGGGCACTGAAGCTTTCTTT. It specifies CASSIRGFEGTEAFF. The whole variable domain, filled in from reference TRBV7-2 and TRBJ1-1, reads GAGVSQSPSNKVTEKGKDVELRCDPISGHTALYWYRQSLGQGLEFLIYFQGNSAPDKSGLPSDRFSAERTGGSVSTLTIQRTQQEDSAVYLCASSIRGFEGTEAFFGQGTRLTVV.

The chain employs TRBV18 and TRBJ1-5; possible D gene TRBD1, 5 bases. Germline-derived CDR1 and CDR2 are KGHSH and LQKENI. Trimming pared 6 bases from V and 0 bases from J, leaving 12 bases between. The length of the CDR3 is 15 residues. The CDR3 spells CASSPEGHSNQPQHF. The CDR3 coding sequence is TGTGCCAGCTCCCCGGAGGGGCATAGCAATCAGCCCCAGCATTTT.

The rearrangement links TRBV7-9 to TRBJ1-2; the D is unclear. Germline V gives CDR1 SEHNR, CDR2 FQNEAQ (reference sequence). The V and J ends lost 6 bases and 7 bases respectively, with 9 bases between them. The CDR3 spans 11 residues. CDR3 sequence (DNA): TGTGCCAGCAGGGCCCCAGGTGGCTACACCTTC. It encodes CASRAPGGYTF.

The V and J genes are TRBV19 and TRBJ2-1; weak D call: TRBD2 (6 bases). Germline loops: CDR1 LNHDA, CDR2 SQIVND (reference sequence). The V end was cut by 0 bases, the J end by 10 bases, with 10 bases between. The CDR3 is made up of 13 amino acids. CDR3 sequence: CASSIDRAGEQFF. CDR3 bases: TGTGCCAGTAGTATAGATCGCGCGGGGGAGCAGTTCTTC.

Only a few counts were recorded for this clone. The CDR3 nucleotides read TGTGCCAGCTTGCCGTTGGGGCATCAGCCCCAGCATTTT. It encodes CASLPLGHQPQHF. The genes are TRBV28 and TRBJ1-5; maybe TRBD1 (5 bases). V shed 8 bases and J shed 5 bases, with 13 bases lying between them. Germline V gene lookup returns CDR1 MDHEN and CDR2 SYDVKM. The CDR3 length is 13 residues.

This chain uses TRBV4-1 with TRBJ1-4; D perhaps matches TRBD1 (5 bases). This CDR3 region has 15 residues. From germline, CDR1 is MGHRA and CDR2 YSYEKL. Trimming removed 0 bases from V and 8 bases from J, with 13 bases in between. This CDR3 is CASSQDRQGSEKLFF. As DNA, the CDR3 is TGCGCCAGCAGCCAAGATCGGCAGGGTTCAGAAAAACTGTTTTTT.

The CDR3 DNA reads as TGTGCCATCACCAGCCCGTCCTCTGGAAACACCATATATTTT. Residues: CAITSPSSGNTIYF. This sequence joins TRBV10-3 and TRBJ1-3, with no clear D. The V and J ends lost 7 bases and 0 bases respectively, with 10 bases between them. The CDR3 loop spans 14 amino acids. Germline V CDR1 and CDR2: ENHRY, SYGVKD.

The chain carries TRBV11-3 and TRBJ1-3, with 8 bases matching TRBD1. This CDR3 spans 17 amino acids. Germline V gene sequence: CDR1 SGHNT, CDR2 YENEEA. J gave up 0 bases and V 5 bases, and 9 bases lay outside the gene matches. The chain's CDR3 is CASSLSTGALSGNTIYF. CDR3 coding DNA: TGTGCCAGCAGCCTGTCGACAGGGGCGCTCTCTGGAAACACCATATATTTT.

V usage is TRBV6-5 and J usage is TRBJ1-1; D unresolved. This CDR3 is built from 15 residues. CDR1 and CDR2 (germline): MNHEY, SVGAGI. V was shortened by 2 bases and J by 1 base, with 11 bases between the two germline ends. CDR3 protein: CASSYGGRPNTEAFF. The CDR3 DNA follows: TGTGCCAGCAGTTACGGTGGACGGCCGAACACTGAAGCTTTCTTT.

This clone was seen a handful of times. The chain has TRBV7-2 and TRBJ2-2; 10 nucleotides line up with TRBD1. The CDR3 extends over 16 amino acids. V was pared by 5 bases and J by 3 bases, with 6 bases of the junction left unmatched. Germline V gene lookup returns CDR1 SGHTA and CDR2 FQGNSA. The CDR3 coding sequence is TGTGCCAGCAGCAAAGACAGGGGGCTTGACACCGGGGAGCTGTTTTTT. Its translation: CASSKDRGLDTGELFF. The whole variable domain, remainder taken from reference TRBV7-2 and TRBJ2-2, is GAGVSQSPSNKVTEKGKDVELRCDPISGHTALYWYRQSLGQGLEFLIYFQGNSAPDKSGLPSDRFSAERTGGSVSTLTIQRTQQEDSAVYLCASSKDRGLDTGELFFGEGSRLTVL.

V is TRBV7-2 and J is TRBJ2-1; perhaps TRBD1 as D (6 bases). Trimming stripped 1 base from V and 7 bases from J, with 14 bases between. The germline gives CDR1 SGHTA, CDR2 FQGNSA. The CDR3 sequence is 15 residues long. The CDR3 sequence is CASSLGGGGVNEQFF. The CDR3 nucleotides read TGTGCCAGCAGCTTAGGCGGTGGGGGCGTTAATGAGCAGTTCTTC. Full variable domain (remainder filled in from reference TRBV7-2 and TRBJ2-1): GAGVSQSPSNKVTEKGKDVELRCDPISGHTALYWYRQSLGQGLEFLIYFQGNSAPDKSGLPSDRFSAERTGGSVSTLTIQRTQQEDSAVYLCASSLGGGGVNEQFFGPGTRLTVL.

This chain joins TRBV3-1 (or the pseudogene TRBV3-2) and TRBJ1-3; D call uncertain. Germline assignment: CDR1 LGHDT and CDR2 YNNKEL (reference sequence). Deletions cut 1 base from V and 4 bases from J, with 2 bases between. The CDR3 extends over 12 amino acids. The CDR3 DNA follows: TGTGCCAGCAGCCAAGCCGGAAACACCATATATTTT. This translates into CASSQAGNTIYF.

The gene calls are TRBV9 and TRBJ2-1; 8 bases fit TRBD2. The CDR3 totals 14 residues. Per the germline V gene, CDR1 is SGDLS and CDR2 is YYNGEE. V shed 5 bases, J shed 9 bases, and the junction held 10 bases outside the gene matches. The CDR3: CASRQASGSSEQFF. The CDR3 coding sequence is TGTGCCAGCAGACAGGCTAGCGGGTCGAGTGAGCAGTTCTTC. Full variable domain (outside the CDR3, taken from reference TRBV9 and TRBJ2-1): DSGVTQTPKHLITATGQRVTLRCSPRSGDLSVYWYQQSLDQGLQFLIQYYNGEERAKGNILERFSAQQFPDLHSELNLSSLELGDSALYFCASRQASGSSEQFFGPGTRLTVL.

The chain is built from TRBV28 and TRBJ1-1, with D uncertain. The CDR3 spans 10 residues. V was pared by 7 bases and J by 8 bases, with 8 bases between. CDR1 and CDR2 from the germline V gene are MDHEN and SYDVKM. The DNA for the CDR3 is TGTGCCAGCAACCGGACGGAAGCTTTCTTT. Its translation: CASNRTEAFF.

V and J are TRBV5-1 and TRBJ1-1; D call uncertain. This CDR3 contains 13 residues. V was shortened by 0 bases and J by 8 bases, with 11 bases between the two germline ends. Germline V gene lookup returns CDR1 SGHRS and CDR2 YFSETQ. This CDR3 is CASSLVGDSEAFF. The CDR3 bases are TGCGCCAGCAGCTTGGTCGGCGATAGCGAAGCTTTCTTT.

This clone was detected a few times. The chain uses TRBV6-2 or TRBV6-3 and TRBJ1-2; D is ambiguous. This CDR3 region has 12 residues. CDR1 MNHEY and CDR2 SVGEGT come from the germline V gene. Between the trimmed V and J ends, which lost 4 bases and 5 bases, there was a span of 8 bases. The CDR3 sequence is CASSSTKYGYTF. Here the CDR3 DNA reads TGTGCCAGCAGTTCCACAAAGTATGGCTACACCTTC.

The chain is built from TRBV6-5 and TRBJ2-5; the D is unclear. The CDR3 extends over 14 amino acids. V was trimmed by 8 bases and J by 2 bases, leaving 15 bases between them. Germline V gene data show CDR1 as MNHEY and CDR2 as SVGAGI. CDR3 sequence (DNA): TGTGCCAGCTCTCGATCGACGGCGCAAGAGACCCAGTACTTC. Amino acids: CASSRSTAQETQYF.

This rearrangement joins TRBV2 to TRBJ2-7, with 7 bases identical to TRBD2. V lost 6 bases, J lost 2 bases, and 10 bases stayed unmatched. The CDR3 is 15 residues long. Germline assignment: CDR1 SNHLY and CDR2 FYNNEI. CDR3: CASSLRASGTYEQYF. The CDR3 region has the DNA TGTGCCAGCAGCCTCCGGGCTAGCGGAACCTACGAGCAGTACTTC.

This chain connects TRBV11-3 to TRBJ2-3; possibly TRBD2 for D (5 bases). Germline assignment: CDR1 SGHNT and CDR2 YENEEA. The CDR3 is 14 amino acids. Trimming cost V 5 bases and J 2 bases, with 11 bases left between them. CDR3 amino acids: CASSSGPSTDTQYF. The CDR3 DNA reads as TGTGCCAGCAGCAGCGGACCTTCCACAGATACGCAGTATTTT.

Only one count was recorded for this clone. This chain uses TRBV30 with TRBJ2-7, with unresolved D. This CDR3 has 11 residues. V was shortened by 1 base and J by 6 bases, with 7 bases between the two germline ends. Germline CDR1 reads GTSNPN; CDR2 reads SVGIG (reference sequence). The CDR3: CAWSERSEQYF. CDR3 sequence (DNA): TGTGCCTGGAGTGAGAGGTCCGAGCAGTACTTC.